Listed below are T cell receptor beta chains from one sample, sequenced in a study of CD8 T cells in ankylosing spondylitis. TCRdb redid the calling of the 5' RACE reads with MiXCR, one entry per CDR3 protein. Found here are approximately 300,000 distinct CDR3 sequences, 6.5% to 10% of them singletons; the top ten hold just over 14%. Source material: blood, either unsorted or a sorted T cell fraction (not recorded which). These receptor sequences come from a male donor with ankylosing spondylitis. CDR3s include the opening cysteine and the closing phenylalanine or tryptophan.

TRBJ2-1	TRBV20-1	CSAGGRAGNEQFF
TRBJ1-2	TRBV14	CASSQIRPGPYGYTF
TRBJ2-1	TRBV2	CASSGGLAGGYEQFF
TRBJ2-7	TRBV20-1	CSARPGTSDYEQYF
TRBJ2-1	TRBV5-5	CASSLESLGVKNEQFF
TRBJ2-7	TRBV6-2/TRBV6-3	CASRRPGLAGNYEQYF
TRBJ2-3	TRBV5-1	CASRRGQGIDTQYF
TRBJ2-1	TRBV29-1	CSVSEASGENEQFF
TRBJ2-7	TRBV9	CASSVATGREQYF
TRBJ2-2	TRBV24-1	CATSFFAGELFF
TRBJ1-1	TRBV20-1	CSMTGLRDTEAFF
TRBJ1-6	TRBV5-1	CVSSWRRADYNSPHHF
TRBJ2-3	TRBV28	CASSRGQGRMDTQYF
TRBJ2-5	TRBV21-1	CASSASLAGGETQYF
TRBJ2-7	TRBV4-2	CASSWTGGSEQYF
TRBJ2-5	TRBV12-3/TRBV12-4	CASRKGPGQGETQYF
TRBJ1-2	TRBV14	CASSPSAANYGYTF
TRBJ1-4	TRBV4-3	CASSQDRGVATNEKLFF
TRBJ2-3	TRBV4-1	CASSQEGSRPGTQYF
TRBJ2-2	TRBV29-1	CGAPRVNTGELFF
TRBJ2-5	TRBV29-1	CSGGSGARETQYF
TRBJ2-7	TRBV20-1	CSAGRWGLANYEQYF
TRBJ2-1	TRBV19	CASSTDRGGEQFF
TRBJ2-2	TRBV29-1	CSVEKASGRDTGELFF
TRBJ2-1	TRBV12-3/TRBV12-4	CASSFLGASEQFF
TRBJ2-1	TRBV3-1	CASSQDRLAASYNEQFF
TRBJ1-5	TRBV4-2	CASSQGIGSRYSNQPQHF
TRBJ2-5	TRBV5-1	CASSLWGWGLETQYF
TRBJ2-2	TRBV15	CATSRYLAVGNTGELFF
TRBJ2-1	TRBV12-5	CASGLTSSGRAYNEQFF
TRBJ2-7	TRBV10-3	CAIRTHRDRAYEQYF
TRBJ2-7	TRBV7-9	CASSSNIAGEGDYEQYF
TRBJ2-7	TRBV12-3/TRBV12-4	CASSPNIRTGIKYF
TRBJ2-7	TRBV29-1	CSVGPSYEQYF
TRBJ1-3	TRBV12-3/TRBV12-4	CASRAGVSDTIYF